This is a list of T cell receptor beta chains from one sample in a study of blood T cell repertoires in COVID-19. Here immunoSEQ multiplex PCR was the method, and the copy in TCRdb shows in-frame clones only, minus some. The sample lists 100,000 to 130,000 clones, around nine tenths occurring once. Material for sequencing was peripheral blood. The receptors originated from a woman aged 30 to 39 with acute or convalescent COVID-19. The CDR3 runs from the conserved cysteine through the conserved F or W. Fields, in order: CDR3 DNA, CDR3 protein, clone size, J gene, D gene, V gene. A D gene is named only where the DNA matches it firmly. Not every row has a clone size; where given, it reads once, few, many or a size class.

TGTGCCAGCAGTTACGCTTCAGGCTCTAACTATGGCTACACCTTC	CASSYASGSNYGYTF	NA	TRBJ1-2	NA	TRBV6-5
TGTGCCAGCAGCCAGGGACAGGGGGGGTCCTACGAGCAGTACTTC	CASSQGQGGSYEQYF	NA	TRBJ2-7	TRBD1	TRBV4-2
TGTGCCAGCAGCCCCACAGGGAACACTGAAGCTTTCTTT	CASSPTGNTEAFF	NA	TRBJ1-1	NA	TRBV7-3
TGTGCCAGCAGTGAGCGGGTCAACTATGGCTACACCTTC	CASSERVNYGYTF	once	TRBJ1-2	NA	TRBV28
TGTGCCAGTAGTATATACGGGGTTACTAGCACAGATACGCAGTATTTT	CASSIYGVTSTDTQYF	NA	TRBJ2-3	NA	TRBV19
TGTGCCAGCAGCCAAGAATCCCCTACAGGATTGAACACTGAAGCTTTCTTT	CASSQESPTGLNTEAFF	NA	TRBJ1-1	NA	TRBV3-1/TRBV3-2
TGTGCCAGCAGCCACGACAGGGGAGCCACTGAAGCTTTCTTT	CASSHDRGATEAFF	NA	TRBJ1-1	TRBD1	TRBV5-4
TGCGCCAGCAGCTATACCGGGACAGGGGGCAATGAGCAGTTCTTC	CASSYTGTGGNEQFF	NA	TRBJ2-1	TRBD1	TRBV5-1
TGCGCCAGCAGCGAAGGACTAGAAGGCACAGATACGCAGTATTTT	CASSEGLEGTDTQYF	NA	TRBJ2-3	TRBD2	TRBV5-1
TGTGCCAGCAATTTAGGGACAGGGGTCTACGAGCAGTACTTC	CASNLGTGVYEQYF	NA	TRBJ2-7	TRBD1	TRBV28
TGTGCCAGCAGGCGGGACCCCACAGCTAACTATGGCTACACCTTC	CASRRDPTANYGYTF	NA	TRBJ1-2	NA	TRBV28
TGTGCCAGCAGACCCACAGGGGGCTATGGCTACACCTTC	CASRPTGGYGYTF	NA	TRBJ1-2	TRBD1	TRBV28
TGTGCCAGCAGTCCCGGGTCCGCGGCTGGGGAGCAGTTCTTC	CASSPGSAAGEQFF	NA	TRBJ2-1	NA	TRBV27
TGTGCCAGCAGCTTAGGGGGCAGCTTTAGGGAAGCTTTCTTT	CASSLGGSFREAFF	NA	TRBJ1-1	NA	TRBV7-8
TGTGCCAGCAGCGACTTGGCGGGGGCAAGGGAGACCCAGTACTTC	CASSDLAGARETQYF	NA	TRBJ2-5	NA	TRBV7-3
TGTGCCAGCAGCCTAGATCTGGGCACCATGAACACTGAAGCTTTCTTT	CASSLDLGTMNTEAFF	NA	TRBJ1-1	NA	TRBV7-9
TGTGCCAGCAGCCCCCGGGACAGGAACGGCTACACCTTC	CASSPRDRNGYTF	NA	TRBJ1-2	TRBD1	TRBV3-1/TRBV3-2
TGTGCCTTATTCCGGGACAGGCCTTCACCCCTCCACTTT	CALFRDRPSPLHF	NA	TRBJ1-6	TRBD1	TRBV30
TGTGCCAGCAGCCCGAGGGGACTAGGGGCCGGGACCCAGTACTTC	CASSPRGLGAGTQYF	NA	TRBJ2-5	TRBD2	TRBV7-9
TGCGCCAGCACGGGACAGTTTTACAATGAGCAGTTCTTC	CASTGQFYNEQFF	NA	TRBJ2-1	TRBD1	TRBV5-1
TGTGCCAGCAGCTCCGGATCGACAGTGCCCAAGGTGAACACTGAAGCTTTCTTT	CASSSGSTVPKVNTEAFF	once	TRBJ1-1	NA	TRBV7-8
TGTGCCAGTAGTTCGGACAGAGCTAATGAAAAACTGTTTTTT	CASSSDRANEKLFF	NA	TRBJ1-4	NA	TRBV19
TGTGCCAGCAGCTTAGATGCAGGGCGAGAGCAGTACTTC	CASSLDAGREQYF	NA	TRBJ2-7	NA	TRBV7-3
TGTGCCAGCTCAGCTGAGCCTGGGACAGGGGTTTCACCCCTCCACTTT	CASSAEPGTGVSPLHF	NA	TRBJ1-6	TRBD1	TRBV18
TGTGCCAGCTCACCACAGGACACTTTTAATGAAAAACTGTTTTTT	CASSPQDTFNEKLFF	once	TRBJ1-4	NA	TRBV18
TGTGCCAGCAGCTCCAGTGGGACAGGGGGTGGAAACACCATATATTTT	CASSSSGTGGGNTIYF	NA	TRBJ1-3	TRBD1	TRBV5-4
TGTGCCAGTAGAGTGGGGGGTTTGTCTGGCTACACCTTC	CASRVGGLSGYTF	NA	TRBJ1-2	NA	TRBV19
TGTGCCAGTAGTAACGCGGCGGGACAGGGGTTTGAAGCTTTCTTT	CASSNAAGQGFEAFF	NA	TRBJ1-1	TRBD1	TRBV19
TGCGCCAGCAGCCGAGTAGTTCCGGGACACCTCATTTATGGCTACACCTTC	CASSRVVPGHLIYGYTF	NA	TRBJ1-2	NA	TRBV4-3
TGTGCCACCAGTGATTCCTATGCCTTGACAGGGTCTAACTATGGCTACACCTTC	CATSDSYALTGSNYGYTF	NA	TRBJ1-2	TRBD1	TRBV24-1
TGCGCCAGCAGCTTGGCCGCAGGGGTCGAGCAGTACTTC	CASSLAAGVEQYF	NA	TRBJ2-7	NA	TRBV5-1
TGTGCCAGCAGTTACTCGGGGACAGGGAACCCCACTGAAGCTTTCTTT	CASSYSGTGNPTEAFF	NA	TRBJ1-1	TRBD1	TRBV6-2/TRBV6-3
TGTGCCAGCAGCCGACCGGGACAGGGATACGAGCAGTACTTC	CASSRPGQGYEQYF	NA	TRBJ2-7	TRBD1	TRBV3-1/TRBV3-2
TGTGCCATCAGTGAGTCTCGGAGCTCCTACGAGCAGTACTTC	CAISESRSSYEQYF	NA	TRBJ2-7	NA	TRBV10-3
TGTGCCAGCCTAAACCCGGGACAGGGGGCCTCCTACACCTTC	CASLNPGQGASYTF	NA	TRBJ1-2	TRBD1	TRBV28
TGTGCCAGCTCACCACAGGCGGCGTCGAGGCGGGGAGTTGAGCAGTTCTTC	CASSPQAASRRGVEQFF	NA	TRBJ2-1	NA	TRBV18
TGTGCCACGGCAGGGTGGGGCACTGAAGCTTTCTTT	CATAGWGTEAFF	NA	TRBJ1-1	NA	TRBV10-3
TGTGCCAGCAGCCGGGACAGGGCTAACACCGGGGAGCTGTTTTTT	CASSRDRANTGELFF	NA	TRBJ2-2	TRBD1	TRBV3-1/TRBV3-2
TGTGCCAGCAGCGAAGGGGGGGTAGTTGGCGAGACCCAGTACTTC	CASSEGGVVGETQYF	once	TRBJ2-5	NA	TRBV7-8
TGCGCCAGCAGCTTGCACCAGGGGGAGCCGCAGTTCTTC	CASSLHQGEPQFF	NA	TRBJ2-1	TRBD1	TRBV5-1
TGTGCCAGCTCACAGGCTGACAGGTCGAGATCTAAAGCTTTCTTT	CASSQADRSRSKAFF	NA	TRBJ1-1	NA	TRBV18
TGTGCCAGCAGCTTAGGCAACAATGAGCAGTTCTTC	CASSLGNNEQFF	NA	TRBJ2-1	NA	TRBV7-3
TGTGCCAGCAGTGTCGGACAGGCAGCTAACTATGGCTACACCTTC	CASSVGQAANYGYTF	NA	TRBJ1-2	TRBD1	TRBV2
TGTGCCAGCAGTTTGTGGGACAGGGGAGGCGAGCAGTACTTC	CASSLWDRGGEQYF	NA	TRBJ2-7	TRBD1	TRBV28
TGTGCCACCAGTGATTCTATGGAGCATGAGCAGTATTTT	CATSDSMEHEQYF	NA	TRBJ2-3	NA	TRBV24-1
TGTGCCAGCAGTAAGGGGGAACAGGGCAATGAGCAGTTCTTC	CASSKGEQGNEQFF	NA	TRBJ2-1	NA	TRBV6-4
TGTGCCAGCAGCGGACTAGCGGGAGAAGAGGGTGAGCAGTTCTTC	CASSGLAGEEGEQFF	NA	TRBJ2-1	TRBD2	TRBV11-2
TGTGCCAGTAGTATAGACCGGGACAGGGTTGATGGCTACACCTTC	CASSIDRDRVDGYTF	NA	TRBJ1-2	TRBD1	TRBV19
TGTGCCAGTAGCCTGACAGGGTTTGCCACTGAAGCTTTCTTT	CASSLTGFATEAFF	NA	TRBJ1-1	TRBD1	TRBV19
TGTGCCAGTAGTAGGACTAGCCAAGGGGGGACAGATACGCAGTATTTT	CASSRTSQGGTDTQYF	once	TRBJ2-3	TRBD2	TRBV19
TGTGCCAGCAGTGAAATTCAGGTCTCTGGAAACACCATATATTTT	CASSEIQVSGNTIYF	NA	TRBJ1-3	NA	TRBV6-1
TGTGCCACTCGGGACAGGAGTAATTCACCCCTCCACTTT	CATRDRSNSPLHF	NA	TRBJ1-6	TRBD1	TRBV19
TGTGCCAGCAGTTTCCTAGAGACCCAGTACTTC	CASSFLETQYF	NA	TRBJ2-5	NA	TRBV12-3/TRBV12-4
TGTGCCAGCAGCTTAGGATCAGGGGACTATGGCTACACCTTC	CASSLGSGDYGYTF	NA	TRBJ1-2	NA	TRBV7-9